A single sample gave rise to the 24 T cell receptor beta chains below, sequenced in a study of OX40 agonist ivuxolimab in advanced cancers. Repertoires were generated with immunoSEQ multiplex PCR, while TCRdb's copy carries only in-frame clones and drops some. This sample yields around 95,000 clones, of which 90% are seen a single time; around 0.16% belongs to the top ten. Sequenced material: CD4+ or CD8+ T cells sorted from blood, taken in a trial of the OX40 agonist ivuxolimab. These receptors came from an adult with an advanced solid tumor such as melanoma, head and neck, liver or kidney cancer.

This clone has a single count. J is TRBJ2-1 and V is TRBV15; TRBD2 matches at 12 bases. There are 15 residues in the CDR3. J was trimmed by 5 bases and V by 3 bases; bases with no gene match: 2. Germline CDR1 LNHNV, CDR2 YYDKDF (reference sequence). Here the CDR3 DNA reads TGTGCCACCAGCAGCCCTAGCGGGAGGGACAATGAGCAGTTCTTC. Translated: CATSSPSGRDNEQFF.

This clone came up once. The chain joins TRBV27 to TRBJ1-3; TRBD1 matches at 8 bases. Per the germline V gene, CDR1 is MNHEY and CDR2 is SMNVEV (reference sequence). V gave up 6 bases and J gave up 3 bases; unmatched junction bases: 10. The CDR3 spans 16 residues. Here the CDR3 reads CASSKSGGIFGNTIYF. CDR3 DNA: TGTGCCAGCAGCAAATCAGGGGGCATATTTGGAAACACCATATATTTT.

This rearrangement joins TRBV6-1 to TRBJ2-6; no firm D call. CDR1 and CDR2 from the germline V gene are MNHNS and SASEGT. CDR3 size: 16 residues. Trimming removed 3 bases at V and 0 bases at J, with 9 bases between. CDR3 sequence (DNA): TGTGCCAGCAGTGAGCTCAGCCACTCTGGGGCCAACGTCCTGACTTTC. Its translation: CASSELSHSGANVLTF.

The rearrangement links TRBV7-9 to TRBJ2-2, with 10 positions matching TRBD2. CDR1 is SEHNR and CDR2 is FQNEAQ in the germline V gene (reference sequence). V trimming: 2 bases; J trimming: 3 bases; junction bases outside the gene matches: 3. The CDR3 has 16 residues. CDR3 sequence reads: CASSLSSGRHTGELFF. CDR3 nucleotide sequence: TGTGCCAGCAGCTTAAGTAGCGGGAGGCACACCGGGGAGCTGTTTTTT.

The V call is TRBV7-2, the J call TRBJ1-6; D not resolved. V shed 2 bases and J shed 10 bases, with 9 bases lying between them. CDR1 and CDR2 from the germline V gene are SGHTA and FQGNSA. This CDR3 is 13 amino acids long. The CDR3 reads CASSLRSESPLHF. CDR3 nucleotide sequence: TGTGCCAGCAGCTTAAGGTCGGAGTCACCCCTCCACTTT.

The chain uses TRBV9 and TRBJ1-2; D might be TRBD1 (6 bases). The ends were cut back, 4 bases at V and 0 bases at J, with 16 bases in the middle. This CDR3 region has 16 residues. Germline V CDR1 and CDR2: SGDLS, YYNGEE. Here the CDR3 DNA reads TGTGCCAGCAGCACACAAATACAGGGTGCTAACTATGGCTACACCTTC. This translates into CASSTQIQGANYGYTF.

This clone was counted a single time. The chain has TRBV19 and TRBJ1-4, with D possibly matching TRBD1 (5 bases). CDR3 length equals 14 residues. The germline V and J ends were trimmed by 6 bases and 8 bases, with 16 bases remaining between them. Germline V gene lookup returns CDR1 LNHDA and CDR2 SQIVND (reference sequence). CDR3: CASRNQGLGEKLFF. The CDR3 nucleotides are TGTGCCAGTAGGAATCAGGGATTGGGGGAAAAACTGTTTTTT.

The genes are TRBV2 and TRBJ2-2; 8 bases are a match to TRBD1. J was trimmed by 4 bases and V by 5 bases; bases with no gene match: 6. The CDR3 totals 15 residues. The germline CDR1 and CDR2 sequences are SNHLY and FYNNEI. The CDR3 nucleotides read TGTGCCAGCAGTACCAGGGGGCGCGTCACCGGGGAGCTGTTTTTT. Amino acids: CASSTRGRVTGELFF.

The genes are TRBV5-3 and TRBJ2-1, with a weak D call TRBD2 (6 bases). TRBV5-3 is filed as an ORF, its function uncertain. The V end was cut by 4 bases, the J end by 3 bases, with 20 bases between. The CDR3 has 17 amino acids. CDR3 in DNA: TGTGCCAGAAGCCTGCCTCGGGGCGGGATCAACTACAATGAGCAGTTCTTC. Its protein product is CARSLPRGGINYNEQFF.

The chain uses TRBV9 and TRBJ2-1; D is undetermined. The CDR3 has 13 residues. Trimming stripped 7 bases from V and 0 bases from J, with 8 bases between. The germline V gene encodes CDR1 SGDLS and CDR2 YYNGEE. The CDR3 nucleotides read TGTGCCAGCGCCCCAGACTCCTACAATGAGCAGTTCTTC. Translating it yields CASAPDSYNEQFF. Full variable domain (missing parts from reference TRBV9 and TRBJ2-1): DSGVTQTPKHLITATGQRVTLRCSPRSGDLSVYWYQQSLDQGLQFLIQYYNGEERAKGNILERFSAQQFPDLHSELNLSSLELGDSALYFCASAPDSYNEQFFGPGTRLTVL.

The genes are TRBV2 and TRBJ2-3, with 8 bases identical to TRBD1. Trimming took 6 bases from V and 3 from J; bases not matched to a gene: 8. The V gene's germline CDR1 is SNHLY and CDR2 FYNNEI. This CDR3 has 15 residues. The CDR3 nucleotides read TGTGCCAGCAGGCTAGACAGGGGTATTACAGATACGCAGTATTTT. Amino acid sequence: CASRLDRGITDTQYF.

The chain carries TRBV28 and TRBJ2-7; tentative D call: TRBD1 (6 bases). Deletions cut 7 bases from V and 2 bases from J, with 15 bases between. The CDR3 is 14 residues long. Germline V gene data show CDR1 as MDHEN and CDR2 as SYDVKM. CDR3 bases: TGTGCCAGCACTCTCGACAGGAGCCCCTACGAGCAGTACTTC. This gives the protein CASTLDRSPYEQYF.

For the CDR3, the DNA is TGTGCCAGCAGCGGACTAGGAGGGCAGTTCTTC. Translating gives CASSGLGGQFF. The chain combines TRBV6-5 with TRBJ2-1; TRBD2 aligns across 7 bases. This CDR3 spans 11 amino acids. The V segment lost 6 bases and the J segment 12 bases; nucleotides outside the gene matches: 5. Germline lookup yields CDR1 MNHEY and CDR2 SVGAGI.

The rearrangement uses TRBV28 and TRBJ1-1; perhaps TRBD1 as D (6 bases). This CDR3 has 15 amino acids. V lost 6 bases, J lost 1 base, and 15 bases lay in between. Germline V gene lookup returns CDR1 MDHEN and CDR2 SYDVKM. As DNA, the CDR3 is TGTGCCAGCAGGGGGGGGCACCTCGCGAACACTGAAGCTTTCTTT. Translated, it gives CASRGGHLANTEAFF.

The chain recombines TRBV9 with TRBJ1-5; 7 nucleotides align to TRBD1. This CDR3 spans 14 amino acids. In germline, CDR1 is SGDLS, CDR2 YYNGEE. V trimming: 1 base; J trimming: 4 bases; junction bases outside the gene matches: 2. DNA of the CDR3: TGTGCCAGCAGCGTAACAGGGGATAATCAGCCCCAGCATTTT. Translated: CASSVTGDNQPQHF.

This chain joins TRBV7-2 and TRBJ2-1; 7 bases agree with TRBD2. V lost 5 bases and J lost 15; bases outside the gene matches: 13. This CDR3 has 13 amino acids. Germline-derived CDR1 and CDR2 are SGHTA and FQGNSA. CDR3 nucleotides: TGTGCCAGCAGCCCGCCGGGGACTACAGTCAGGTTCTTC. Its protein is CASSPPGTTVRFF.

The V and J genes are TRBV18 and TRBJ2-2; no firm D call. Trimming pared 2 bases from V and 7 bases from J, leaving 14 bases between. The germline gives CDR1 KGHSH, CDR2 LQKENI. There are 15 residues in the CDR3. The DNA of the CDR3 is TGTGCCAGCTCACCAAGGACGGCCGATGACGGGGAGCTGTTTTTT. It specifies CASSPRTADDGELFF. The full variable domain, in which reference TRBV18 and TRBJ2-2 provide the parts outside the CDR3, is NAGVMQNPRHLVRRRGQEARLRCSPMKGHSHVYWYRQLPEEGLKFMVYLQKENIIDESGMPKERFSAEFPKEGPSILRIQQVVRGDSAAYFCASSPRTADDGELFFGEGSRLTVL.

This chain links TRBV4-2 with TRBJ2-7; TRBD1 matches 9 bases. This CDR3 contains 16 residues. The germline CDR1 and CDR2 sequences are LGHNA and YNFKEQ. The J segment lost 6 bases and the V segment lost 2 bases, leaving 11 bases of the junction unmatched. CDR3 residues: CASSQPPGTGFSEQYF. The CDR3 DNA reads as TGTGCCAGCAGCCAACCCCCCGGGACAGGGTTTTCCGAGCAGTACTTC.

The genes are TRBV5-1 and TRBJ2-3; weak D call: TRBD2 (6 bases). Germline-derived CDR1 and CDR2 are SGHRS and YFSETQ. The CDR3 spans 15 residues. V was cut by 4 bases and J by 4 bases, with 16 bases left in between. The CDR3 coding sequence is TGCGCCAGCAGCCCTGTAGCGGATGGGGCAGATACGCAGTATTTT. Translated: CASSPVADGADTQYF.

The chain recombines TRBV11-3 with TRBJ2-5; possibly TRBD1 or TRBD2 for D (6 bases each). Germline assignment: CDR1 SGHNT and CDR2 YENEEA. Trimming cost V 5 bases and J 3 bases, with 13 bases left between them. The CDR3 extends over 14 amino acids. The CDR3 protein is CASSRGADKETQYF. The CDR3, as DNA: TGTGCCAGCAGCAGGGGGGCGGACAAAGAGACCCAGTACTTC.

The chain combines TRBV6-5 with TRBJ1-6, with TRBD1 matching 8 bases. Germline CDR1 and CDR2: MNHEY and SVGAGI. The CDR3 runs 15 residues. V shed 6 bases, J shed 7 bases, and the junction held 8 bases outside the gene matches. The chain's CDR3 is CASSDRQGLNSPLHF. CDR3 coding DNA: TGTGCCAGCAGCGACCGACAGGGGTTAAATTCACCCCTCCACTTT.

The chain joins TRBV18 to TRBJ2-3; 11 nucleotides line up with TRBD2. Germline CDR1 reads KGHSH; CDR2 reads LQKENI. With V trimmed by 3 bases and J by 3 bases, 5 bases remained unmatched. The CDR3 has 16 residues. The CDR3 DNA reads as TGTGCCAGCTCACCGCCTAGCGGGGGGTTGACAGATACGCAGTATTTT. Translating it yields CASSPPSGGLTDTQYF.

The chain recombines TRBV7-2 with TRBJ2-1; no clear D gene. This CDR3 has 16 amino acids. V was trimmed by 5 bases and J by 10 bases, leaving 24 bases between them. Germline-derived CDR1 and CDR2 are SGHTA and FQGNSA. The CDR3: CASSREAVAGRPEQFF. DNA of the CDR3: TGTGCCAGCAGCCGAGAGGCCGTAGCCGGGCGCCCGGAGCAGTTCTTC.

The rearrangement uses TRBV14 and TRBJ2-7; 12 bases are shared with TRBD1. Per germline, CDR1 SGHDN and CDR2 FVKESK. The junction had 6 bases not matched to a gene; V was cut back by 4 bases and J by 5 bases. The CDR3 totals 15 residues. For the CDR3, the DNA is TGTGCCAGCAGCCCATACGGGACAGGGGGCCACGAGCAGTACTTC. It translates to CASSPYGTGGHEQYF. Drawing the rest from reference TRBV14 and TRBJ2-7, the complete variable domain is EAGVTQFPSHSVIEKGQTVTLRCDPISGHDNLYWYRRVMGKEIKFLLHFVKESKQDESGMPNNRFLAERTGGTYSTLKVQPAELEDSGVYFCASSPYGTGGHEQYFGPGTRLTVT.